These 18 T cell receptor beta chains were all obtained from the same sample, sequenced in a study of cytomegalovirus exposure and HLA in healthy donors. The PCR made use of 60 Vbeta and 13 Jbeta primers. Profiled with immunoSEQ multiplex PCR; TCRdb holds only in-frame clones, not every one. Among around 170,000 clones listed, 60% to 85% were seen once. The sequenced sample was PBMCs. The receptor set was obtained from a woman aged 50 to 65 in good health and CMV-seropositive.

V and J are TRBV13 and TRBJ2-7, with 13 bases fitting TRBD2. The germline gives CDR1 PRHDT, CDR2 FYEKMQ (reference sequence). This CDR3 region has 15 residues. Trimming cost V 4 bases and J 6 bases; bases outside gene matches: 6. DNA of the CDR3: TGTGCCAGCAGCTCTCAGACTAGCGGGGGGCGCGAGCAGTACTTC. Amino acids: CASSSQTSGGREQYF.

The chain joins TRBV18 to TRBJ1-2, with 7 bases matching TRBD1. The germline V gene encodes CDR1 KGHSH and CDR2 LQKENI. The CDR3 sequence is 14 residues long. Trimming cost V 5 bases and J 4 bases; bases outside gene matches: 7. As DNA, the CDR3 is TGTGCCAGCTCAGCTACAGGGGAAGGCTATGGCTACACCTTC. This translates into CASSATGEGYGYTF.

This clone was seen a handful of times. CDR3 in amino acids: CASSYGHRDSPLHF. Written as DNA, the CDR3 is TGTGCCAGCAGTTACGGGCACCGCGATTCACCCCTCCACTTT. The chain joins TRBV6-6 to TRBJ1-6; D gene ambiguous. Per germline, CDR1 MNHNY and CDR2 SVGAGI (reference sequence). V lost 2 bases to trimming and J lost 8 bases, with 10 bases between them. The CDR3 consists of 14 residues.

V and J are TRBV7-2 and TRBJ1-5; the match to TRBD1 covers 8 bases. The germline CDR1 and CDR2 sequences are SGHTA and FQGNSA. The junction had 5 bases not matched to a gene; V was cut back by 5 bases and J by 2 bases. The CDR3 length is 15 residues. The CDR3 spells CASSTGQGGNQPQHF. The CDR3 region has the DNA TGTGCCAGCAGCACCGGACAGGGAGGCAATCAGCCCCAGCATTTT.

The chain employs TRBV2 and TRBJ1-4; possible D gene TRBD1, 6 bases. This CDR3 has 16 amino acids. The ends were cut back, 7 bases at V and 7 bases at J, with 22 bases in the middle. Germline lookup yields CDR1 SNHLY and CDR2 FYNNEI. The CDR3 region is CASKSGGGGLVEKLFF. In DNA form, the CDR3 reads TGTGCCAGCAAGAGCGGCGGGGGCGGATTGGTTGAAAAACTGTTTTTT.

This clone was recorded a few times. The rearrangement links TRBV6-5 to TRBJ2-3; a possible D gene is TRBD2 (5 bases). V was shortened by 5 bases and J by 4 bases, with 13 bases between the two germline ends. Germline V gene data show CDR1 as MNHEY and CDR2 as SVGAGI. This CDR3 is built from 14 residues. The CDR3 loop is CASSQRTAADTQYF. CDR3 in DNA: TGTGCCAGCAGTCAAAGGACTGCGGCAGATACGCAGTATTTT.

This clone was counted a few times. J is TRBJ1-6 and V is TRBV19; D perhaps matches TRBD1 (5 bases). CDR1 and CDR2 from the germline V gene are LNHDA and SQIVND (reference sequence). V was trimmed by 2 bases and J by 10 bases, leaving 9 bases between them. The CDR3 has 13 amino acids. The CDR3 loop is CASSIQGKSPLHF. In DNA, the CDR3 is TGTGCCAGTAGTATACAGGGAAAATCACCCCTCCACTTT.

The chain employs TRBV5-1 and TRBJ1-4; 11 bases are a match to TRBD1. J gave up 7 bases and V 4 bases, and 6 bases lay outside the gene matches. The germline V gene has CDR1 SGHRS and CDR2 YFSETQ. This CDR3 has 15 residues. This CDR3 is CASSIGQGAGEKLFF. CDR3 coding DNA: TGCGCCAGCAGCATAGGACAGGGGGCGGGTGAAAAACTGTTTTTT.

This clone occurred once. The J gene is TRBJ1-5, the V gene TRBV7-2; 10 positions match TRBD1. J lost 4 bases, V lost 5 bases, and 2 bases had no gene match. The CDR3 runs 14 residues. Germline CDR1 and CDR2: SGHTA and FQGNSA. The chain's CDR3 is CASSQGQGNQPQHF. The DNA of the CDR3 is TGTGCCAGCAGCCAGGGACAGGGGAATCAGCCCCAGCATTTT. The whole variable domain, filled in from reference TRBV7-2 and TRBJ1-5, reads GAGVSQSPSNKVTEKGKDVELRCDPISGHTALYWYRQSLGQGLEFLIYFQGNSAPDKSGLPSDRFSAERTGGSVSTLTIQRTQQEDSAVYLCASSQGQGNQPQHFGDGTRLSIL.

The rearrangement uses TRBV27 and TRBJ2-7; D might be TRBD2 (6 bases). Trimming stripped 5 bases from V and 2 bases from J, with 19 bases between. The CDR3 covers 16 residues. Germline V gene data show CDR1 as MNHEY and CDR2 as SMNVEV (reference sequence). The CDR3 region has the DNA TGTGCCAGCAGTCCCCATTCCGGGAGAAGGGCCTACGAGCAGTACTTC. Protein sequence: CASSPHSGRRAYEQYF.

The chain couples TRBV4-3 to TRBJ1-1, with a possible D match to TRBD1 (5 bases). Trimming pared 1 base from V and 6 bases from J, leaving 15 bases between. Germline V gene lookup returns CDR1 LGHNA and CDR2 YSLEER. The CDR3 consists of 15 residues. The CDR3 DNA is TGCGCCAGCAGCCAAGGGCCGAGCGGGGGGGCTGAAGCTTTCTTT. It is translated as CASSQGPSGGAEAFF.

The V call is TRBV30, the J call TRBJ2-1, with 11 positions matching TRBD1. After removal of 6 bases from V and 7 bases from J, the junction contained 5 bases not matched to a gene. Germline CDR1 GTSNPN, CDR2 SVGIG (reference sequence). The CDR3 covers 13 residues. CDR3 loop: CACLGQGVNEQFF. In DNA, the CDR3 is TGTGCCTGCCTGGGACAGGGGGTAAATGAGCAGTTCTTC.

The chain carries TRBV30 and TRBJ2-1, with D perhaps matching TRBD2 (7 bases). The ends were cut back, 4 bases at V and 0 bases at J, with 13 bases in the middle. This CDR3 contains 15 residues. Germline values: CDR1 GTSNPN, CDR2 SVGIG (reference sequence). CDR3 region: CAWIRGGSSYNEQFF. In DNA, the CDR3 is TGTGCCTGGATAAGGGGGGGGAGCTCCTACAATGAGCAGTTCTTC.

This clone has just a few counts. The V gene is TRBV21-1, the J gene TRBJ2-7; the DNA was not compared with TRBD1, the D call given in the table. TRBV21-1 is shown as a pseudogene. This CDR3 spans 14 amino acids. CDR3 in DNA: TGTGCCAGCAGCTGGGGACAGTCTCGCGACGAGCAGTACTTC. Its translation: CASSWGQSRDEQYF.

V gene TRBV27 combines with J gene TRBJ1-4; 7 positions match TRBD1. Germline CDR1 and CDR2: MNHEY and SMNVEV (reference sequence). The length of the CDR3 is 15 residues. V shed 4 bases, J shed 6 bases, and the junction held 8 bases outside the gene matches. The CDR3 sequence is CASSYRGGYDEKLFF. In DNA form, the CDR3 reads TGTGCCAGCAGTTACAGGGGAGGTTACGATGAAAAACTGTTTTTT.

The chain is built from TRBV2 and TRBJ2-5; 9 positions agree with TRBD2. Trimming at V came to 2 bases and at J to 4 bases, leaving 5 bases not matched to a gene. The length of the CDR3 is 15 residues. Germline CDR1 SNHLY, CDR2 FYNNEI. The CDR3 reads CASSERRGGLETQYF. CDR3 nucleotides: TGTGCCAGCAGTGAAAGGCGGGGGGGCTTAGAGACCCAGTACTTC.

This chain connects TRBV5-1 to TRBJ1-2; the match to TRBD1 covers 9 bases. Germline assignment: CDR1 SGHRS and CDR2 YFSETQ. V trimming: 4 bases; J trimming: 7 bases; junction bases outside the gene matches: 17. The CDR3 consists of 17 residues. The CDR3 is CASSPTVDGTGSGGYTF. CDR3 sequence (DNA): TGCGCCAGCAGCCCGACTGTCGATGGGACAGGGAGTGGTGGCTACACCTTC.

This sequence joins TRBV10-3 and TRBJ1-3; TRBD1 aligns across 12 bases. V shed 5 bases, J shed 7 bases, and the junction held 3 bases outside the gene matches. The CDR3 is 14 amino acids. Germline V lookup: CDR1 ENHRY, CDR2 SYGVKD. CDR3 sequence reads: CAISPGQGANTIYF. In DNA, the CDR3 is TGTGCCATCAGTCCGGGACAGGGGGCGAACACCATATATTTT.